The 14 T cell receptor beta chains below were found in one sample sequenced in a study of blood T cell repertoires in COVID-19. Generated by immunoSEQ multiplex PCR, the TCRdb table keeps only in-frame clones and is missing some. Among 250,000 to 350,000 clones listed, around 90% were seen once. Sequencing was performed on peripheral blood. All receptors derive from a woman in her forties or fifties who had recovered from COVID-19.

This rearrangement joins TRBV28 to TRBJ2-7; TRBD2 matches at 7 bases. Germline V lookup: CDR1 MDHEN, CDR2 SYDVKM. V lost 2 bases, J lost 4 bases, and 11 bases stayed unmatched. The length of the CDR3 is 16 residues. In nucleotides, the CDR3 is TGTGCCAGCAGTTTAAATTTCGGGGAGGGAGCGTACGAGCAGTACTTC. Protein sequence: CASSLNFGEGAYEQYF.

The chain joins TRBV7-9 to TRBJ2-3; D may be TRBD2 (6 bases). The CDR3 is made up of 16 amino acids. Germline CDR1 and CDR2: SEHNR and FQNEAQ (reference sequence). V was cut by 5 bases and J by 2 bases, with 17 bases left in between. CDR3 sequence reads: CASSPSPTSYTDTQYF. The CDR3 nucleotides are TGTGCCAGCAGCCCCTCCCCGACTAGTTACACAGATACGCAGTATTTT.

The CDR3 sequence: CASSFYQRTVDQPQHF. As DNA, the CDR3 is TGTGCCAGCAGCTTCTACCAAAGGACAGTTGATCAGCCCCAGCATTTT. V is TRBV7-8 and J is TRBJ1-5, with a tentative D call TRBD1 (6 bases). Trimming removed 3 bases at V and 5 bases at J, with 17 bases between. The CDR3 is made up of 16 amino acids. Looked up from germline, CDR1 is SGHVS and CDR2 is FQNEAQ. The full variable domain, completed using reference TRBV7-8 and TRBJ1-5, is GAGVSQSPRYKVAKRGQDVALRCDPISGHVSLFWYQQALGQGPEFLTYFQNEAQLDKSGLPSDRFFAERPEGSVSTLKIQRTQQEDSAVYLCASSFYQRTVDQPQHFGDGTRLSIL.

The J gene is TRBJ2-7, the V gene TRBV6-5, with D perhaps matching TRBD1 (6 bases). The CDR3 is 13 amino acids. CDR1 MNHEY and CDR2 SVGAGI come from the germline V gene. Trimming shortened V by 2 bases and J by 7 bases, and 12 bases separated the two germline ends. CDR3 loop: CASSYRTGLEQYF. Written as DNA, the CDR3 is TGTGCCAGCAGTTACCGAACAGGGCTTGAGCAGTACTTC.

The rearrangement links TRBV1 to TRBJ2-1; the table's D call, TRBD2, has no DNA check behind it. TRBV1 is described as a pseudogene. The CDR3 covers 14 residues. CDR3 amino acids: CTSSQLLTYNEQFF. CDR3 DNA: TGCACCAGCAGCCAACTACTAACCTACAATGAGCAGTTCTTC.

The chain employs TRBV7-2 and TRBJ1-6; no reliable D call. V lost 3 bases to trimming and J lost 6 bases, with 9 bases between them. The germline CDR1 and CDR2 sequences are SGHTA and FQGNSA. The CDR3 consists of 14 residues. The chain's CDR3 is CASSFLDFNSPLHF. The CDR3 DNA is TGTGCCAGCAGCTTCCTGGACTTTAATTCACCCCTCCACTTT.

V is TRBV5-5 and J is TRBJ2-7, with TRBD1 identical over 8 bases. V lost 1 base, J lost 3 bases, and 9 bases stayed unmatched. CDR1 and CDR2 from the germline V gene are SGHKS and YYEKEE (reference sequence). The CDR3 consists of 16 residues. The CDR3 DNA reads TGTGCCAGCAGCTTGTCTCCGACAGGGGTAATCTACGAGCAGTACTTC. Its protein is CASSLSPTGVIYEQYF.

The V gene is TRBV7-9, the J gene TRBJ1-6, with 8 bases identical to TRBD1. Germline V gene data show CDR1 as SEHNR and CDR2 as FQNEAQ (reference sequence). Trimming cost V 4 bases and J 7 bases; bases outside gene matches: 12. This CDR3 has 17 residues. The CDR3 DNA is TGTGCCAGCAGCTCACTCGACAGGGGAAAGGAAAATTCACCCCTCCACTTT. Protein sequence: CASSSLDRGKENSPLHF.

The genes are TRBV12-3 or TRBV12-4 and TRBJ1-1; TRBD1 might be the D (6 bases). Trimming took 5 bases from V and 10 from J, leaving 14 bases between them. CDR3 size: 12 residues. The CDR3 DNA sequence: TGTGCCAGCAGTGGTAGGGACAAGAGAGCTTTCTTT. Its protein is CASSGRDKRAFF.

This chain's CDR3 is CASRPETSGSSYEQYF. The DNA for the CDR3 is TGTGCCAGCAGACCGGAGACTAGCGGGAGCTCCTACGAGCAGTACTTC. The rearrangement links TRBV7-2 to TRBJ2-7; 12 bases agree with TRBD2. V was pared by 6 bases and J by 0 bases, with 6 bases of the junction left unmatched. CDR1 and CDR2 from the germline V gene are SGHTA and FQGNSA. The CDR3 runs 16 residues.

In DNA, the CDR3 is TGTGCCAGCAGCGAGTCTTCAGGGTGGGGATACGAGCAGTACTTC. This gives the protein CASSESSGWGYEQYF. This chain connects TRBV27 to TRBJ2-7; weak D call: TRBD1 (5 bases). This CDR3 is 15 amino acids long. Germline V gives CDR1 MNHEY, CDR2 SMNVEV (reference sequence). V dropped 6 bases and J dropped 4 bases, with 19 bases sitting between them.

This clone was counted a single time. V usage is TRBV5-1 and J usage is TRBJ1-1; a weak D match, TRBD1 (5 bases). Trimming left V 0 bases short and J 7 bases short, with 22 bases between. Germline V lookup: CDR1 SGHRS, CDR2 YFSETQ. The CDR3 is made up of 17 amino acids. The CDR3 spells CASSLDQSGISRGEAFF. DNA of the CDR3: TGCGCCAGCAGCTTGGACCAATCAGGGATCTCCCGTGGTGAAGCTTTCTTT.

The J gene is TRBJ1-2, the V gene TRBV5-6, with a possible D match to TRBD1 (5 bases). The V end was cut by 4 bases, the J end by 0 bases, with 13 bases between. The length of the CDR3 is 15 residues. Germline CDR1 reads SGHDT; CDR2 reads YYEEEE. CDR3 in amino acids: CASSPGDGANYGYTF. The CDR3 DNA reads TGTGCCAGCAGCCCGGGGGACGGAGCTAACTATGGCTACACCTTC.

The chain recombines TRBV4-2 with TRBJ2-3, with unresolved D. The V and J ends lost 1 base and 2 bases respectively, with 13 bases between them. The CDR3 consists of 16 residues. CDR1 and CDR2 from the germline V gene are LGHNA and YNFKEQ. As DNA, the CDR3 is TGTGCCAGCAGCCAAGGAAGAGATAGCTCCACAGATACGCAGTATTTT. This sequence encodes CASSQGRDSSTDTQYF.